The 27 T cell receptor beta chains below come from one sample, sequenced in a study of regulatory T cells in long-lasting Graves disease. Time point described: newly diagnosed GD, antithyroid drugs for less than 3 months. The TCR library was made from RNA that had been extracted from PBMCs in TRIzol. Investigators prepared the TCR beta libraries by applying iRepertoire HTBI primers and Arm-PCR of CDR3 regions. TCRdb reprocessed the multiplex PCR reads via MiXCR and lists one record per CDR3 protein. Here the sample spans more than 350,000 distinct CDR3 sequences, under 15% being singletons. The same data also went into a second study, on T cells in Graves' hyperthyroidism and ophthalmopathy.

The sample here was peripheral blood mononuclear cells (PBMCs), taken at new diagnosis, from a patient treated with antithyroid drugs. Receptors originate from a woman aged 25 to 39 with Graves disease.

This clonotype occurred many times. V is TRBV4-1 and J is TRBJ2-3, with D maybe TRBD2 (6 bases). Germline V gene sequence: CDR1 MGHRA, CDR2 YSYEKL. CDR3 length: 15 amino acids. With 2 bases removed from V and 0 bases from J, the gap between germline ends came to 9 bases. This chain's CDR3 is CASSQFSGSTDTQYF. CDR3 DNA sequence: TGCGCCAGCAGCCAATTTAGCGGAAGCACAGATACGCAGTATTTT.

This clonotype was recorded at least ten times. The V call is TRBV28, the J call TRBJ2-4; D possibly corresponds to TRBD2 (5 bases). Trimming stripped 6 bases from V and 8 bases from J, with 20 bases between. Germline V CDR1 and CDR2: MDHEN, SYDVKM. CDR3 size: 15 residues. In DNA, the CDR3 is TGTGCCAGCAGAAGACTAACCGGGAAATGGGACATTCAGTACTTC. This encodes CASRRLTGKWDIQYF.

This clonotype was seen a handful of times. The genes are TRBV5-6 and TRBJ2-5; 7 bases agree with TRBD1. The CDR3 is 15 amino acids. Trimming at V came to 2 bases and at J to 4 bases, leaving 8 bases not matched to a gene. The germline gives CDR1 SGHDT, CDR2 YYEEEE. Here the CDR3 reads CASSFRQGVTETQYF. In nucleotides, the CDR3 is TGTGCCAGCAGCTTTCGGCAGGGGGTGACAGAGACCCAGTACTTC.

In its sample, this clonotype was seen many times. The V and J genes are TRBV7-9 and TRBJ2-7, with D perhaps matching TRBD1 (6 bases). Trimming left V 4 bases short and J 5 bases short, with 12 bases between. The CDR3 spans 13 residues. Germline V lookup: CDR1 SEHNR, CDR2 FQNEAQ (reference sequence). The CDR3 coding sequence is TGTGCCAGCAGCTGGATCTCAGGGGACGAGCAGTACTTC. Amino acids: CASSWISGDEQYF.

This clonotype was detected many times. The chain combines TRBV28 with TRBJ1-2, with D perhaps matching TRBD1 (5 bases). Germline assignment: CDR1 MDHEN and CDR2 SYDVKM. Trimming left V 7 bases short and J 8 bases short, with 20 bases between. The CDR3 sequence is 14 residues long. The CDR3 protein is CASTSMGRPGGYTF. The CDR3 DNA follows: TGTGCCAGCACTTCCATGGGACGCCCAGGCGGCTACACCTTC.

The chain is built from TRBV24-1 and TRBJ2-5; 12 bases are shared with TRBD2. The germline gives CDR1 KGHDR, CDR2 SFDVKD. V shed 3 bases and J 5 bases; nucleotides not matched to a gene: 9. This CDR3 has 17 amino acids. This CDR3 is CATSDRTSGTAWETQYF. The CDR3 coding sequence is TGTGCCACCAGTGATCGGACTAGCGGGACGGCCTGGGAGACCCAGTACTTC.

This clonotype was observed a handful of times. The V call is TRBV20-1, the J call TRBJ2-1; no definite D call. The CDR3 totals 11 residues. Trimming removed 3 bases at V and 3 bases at J, with 3 bases between. Germline V CDR1 and CDR2: DFQATT, SNEGSKA (reference sequence). CDR3 protein: CSASDYNEQFF. The CDR3 coding sequence is TGCAGTGCTAGTGACTACAATGAGCAGTTCTTC.

The rearrangement uses TRBV5-1 and TRBJ1-1, with TRBD1 identical over 8 bases. The germline gives CDR1 SGHRS, CDR2 YFSETQ. V lost 7 bases to trimming and J lost 2 bases; unmatched junction nucleotides: 13. The CDR3 totals 16 residues. CDR3 DNA sequence: TGCGCCAGCTCCTACAGCCGACAGGGGAGCAACACTGAAGCTTTCTTT. Amino acid sequence: CASSYSRQGSNTEAFF.

Remarks on this clonotype: Here the CDR3 omits its conserved ending phenylalanine or tryptophan, so a read error is the likely source. The chain links TRBV6-5 to TRBJ2-7, with no clear D. The length of the CDR3 is 14 residues. V lost 0 bases and J 6 bases, leaving 12 bases between the germline ends. Germline V gene data show CDR1 as MNHEY and CDR2 as SVGAGI. The CDR3 spells CASSYSGPRLEQYL. Written as DNA, the CDR3 is TGTGCCAGCAGTTACTCCGGGCCCCGCCTCGAGCAGTACCTC.

This clonotype was detected a few times. The V and J genes are TRBV9 and TRBJ1-3; 7 bases match TRBD1. Unmatched junction bases numbered 3, after V lost 3 bases and J lost 0 bases. Germline V gene data show CDR1 as SGDLS and CDR2 as YYNGEE. CDR3 length: 15 residues. This CDR3 is CASSEHRGSGNTIYF. Here the CDR3 DNA reads TGTGCCAGCAGCGAACACAGGGGCTCTGGAAACACCATATATTTT.

This clonotype turned up a few times. V and J are TRBV10-1 and TRBJ1-5; 8 positions match TRBD1. With 0 bases clipped from V and 2 bases from J, the junction kept 6 bases outside the gene matches. Germline V gene data show CDR1 as WNHNN and CDR2 as SYGVQD (reference sequence). The length of the CDR3 is 17 residues. Written as DNA, the CDR3 is TGCGCCAGCAGTGAGTCCCCCATGGACAGGGGCAATCAGCCCCAGCATTTT. It codes for CASSESPMDRGNQPQHF.

In this sample, this clonotype turned up many times. The chain employs TRBV7-2 and TRBJ2-7; D tentatively reads TRBD1 or TRBD2 (5 bases each). The CDR3 covers 17 residues. CDR1 is SGHTA, CDR2 FQGNSA, per germline. Between the trimmed V and J ends, which lost 1 base and 3 bases, there was a span of 19 bases. This CDR3 reads CASSLGASGTAIYEQYF. CDR3 coding DNA: TGTGCCAGCAGCTTAGGCGCCTCCGGGACGGCAATCTACGAGCAGTACTTC.

This clonotype was counted at least ten times. The chain is built from TRBV28 and TRBJ2-5; perhaps D is TRBD1 or TRBD2 (5 bases each). The CDR3 totals 14 residues. Trimming left V 3 bases short and J 5 bases short, with 13 bases between. Per the germline V gene, CDR1 is MDHEN and CDR2 is SYDVKM. The CDR3 reads CASSFSGLGETQYF. CDR3 nucleotides: TGTGCCAGCAGTTTTTCGGGGCTGGGGGAGACCCAGTACTTC.

This clonotype was seen many times. This chain links TRBV18 with TRBJ1-4; no firm D call. This CDR3 region has 15 residues. From germline, CDR1 is KGHSH and CDR2 LQKENI. V lost 5 bases, J lost 2 bases, and 12 bases lay in between. The CDR3 DNA reads TGTGCCAGCTCATCAAAGGGAGGCACTAATGAAAAACTGTTTTTT. Translated: CASSSKGGTNEKLFF.

This clonotype appeared a few times. The chain employs TRBV5-1 and TRBJ1-1; tentative D call: TRBD1 (5 bases). Trimming removed 8 bases from V and 0 bases from J, with 14 bases in between. The germline gives CDR1 SGHRS, CDR2 YFSETQ. The CDR3 consists of 14 residues. CDR3 coding DNA: TGCGCCAGTCGGGGAGACAGATTGAACACTGAAGCTTTCTTT. Its protein product is CASRGDRLNTEAFF.

This sequence joins TRBV6-1 and TRBJ1-2; possibly TRBD1 for D (5 bases). V shed 3 bases and J shed 8 bases, with 22 bases lying between them. Germline V gene data show CDR1 as MNHNS and CDR2 as SASEGT. The CDR3 loop spans 16 amino acids. The CDR3 DNA sequence: TGTGCCAGCAGTGAGGGAAGGGGTTTTCTCCGAGGGGGCTACACCTTC. Protein product: CASSEGRGFLRGGYTF.

The chain recombines TRBV7-9 with TRBJ1-6; D unclear. Germline CDR1 is SEHNR and CDR2 is FQNEAQ (reference sequence). V shed 5 bases and J shed 0 bases, with 11 bases lying between them. The CDR3 is 16 residues long. Here the CDR3 DNA reads TGTGCCAGCAGCCCAATCGGGAGCTCCTATAATTCACCCCTCCACTTT. This gives the protein CASSPIGSSYNSPLHF.

The chain joins TRBV6-1 to TRBJ2-1; either TRBD1 or TRBD2 may fit D (5 bases each). The CDR3 sequence is 19 residues long. Looked up from germline, CDR1 is MNHNS and CDR2 is SASEGT. V shed 5 bases and J shed 0 bases, with 23 bases lying between them. CDR3: CASSTMGRVGLSSYNEQFF. CDR3 sequence (DNA): TGTGCCAGCAGTACCATGGGGCGGGTAGGTCTAAGCTCCTACAATGAGCAGTTCTTC.

This clonotype was found many times. V is TRBV20-1 and J is TRBJ2-2; D unresolved. The CDR3 has 15 amino acids. Germline CDR1 is DFQATT and CDR2 is SNEGSKA (reference sequence). Trimming took off 2 bases at V and 1 base at J, with 11 bases between the two ends. The CDR3 is CSARYGPLNTGELFF. CDR3 DNA sequence: TGCAGTGCTAGATATGGCCCTTTGAACACCGGGGAGCTGTTTTTT.

This clonotype has more than one count but fewer than ten. This chain links TRBV29-1 with TRBJ2-7; TRBD2 matches 12 bases. The V segment lost 3 bases and the J segment 7 bases; nucleotides outside the gene matches: 10. Germline values: CDR1 SQVTM, CDR2 ANQGSEA. There are 15 residues in the CDR3. The CDR3 region has the DNA TGCAGCGTTGACCTAGCGGGAGGGTCAGGGAAGGAGCAGTACTTC. Its protein is CSVDLAGGSGKEQYF.

The chain employs TRBV30 and TRBJ1-1; 7 nucleotides agree with TRBD1. From germline, CDR1 is GTSNPN and CDR2 SVGIG (reference sequence). The V segment lost 4 bases and the J segment 1 base; nucleotides outside the gene matches: 6. The CDR3 extends over 14 amino acids. This chain's CDR3 is CAWTGAGGNTEAFF. CDR3 bases: TGTGCCTGGACCGGGGCAGGGGGGAACACTGAAGCTTTCTTT.

The chain carries TRBV27 and TRBJ2-5; TRBD2 matches 16 bases. J gave up 4 bases and V 4 bases, and 9 bases lay outside the gene matches. CDR3 length: 18 amino acids. CDR1 and CDR2 from the germline V gene are MNHEY and SMNVEV (reference sequence). CDR3 DNA: TGTGCCAGCAGTTCATCCGGGACTAGCGGGAGGGCCGGAGAGACCCAGTACTTC. Translation gives CASSSSGTSGRAGETQYF.

The chain recombines TRBV6-2 or TRBV6-3 with TRBJ2-7, with D hard to call. The germline V and J ends were trimmed by 0 bases and 4 bases, with 10 bases remaining between them. The CDR3 spans 14 residues. Looked up from germline, CDR1 is MNHEY and CDR2 is SVGEGT. CDR3 nucleotide sequence: TGTGCCAGCAGTTACTCAATCAATGAATACGAGCAGTACTTC. Its protein is CASSYSINEYEQYF.

Of note for this clonotype: An end of the junction differs from the germline gene, which may be a read error. The chain combines TRBV5-1 with TRBJ2-3, with 13 bases identical to TRBD2. This CDR3 has 17 residues. Germline-derived CDR1 and CDR2 are SGHRS and YFSETQ. The CDR3 nucleotides are TGTGCCAGCAGCTTAGGACGACTAGCGGGAGGACTGGATACGCAGTATTTT. This encodes CASSLGRLAGGLDTQYF.

This clonotype was counted a few times. The rearrangement uses TRBV5-8 and TRBJ2-1; D perhaps matches TRBD1 (6 bases). The germline gives CDR1 SGHTS, CDR2 YDEGEE. Trimming took 4 bases from V and 0 from J, leaving 11 bases between them. The CDR3 has 15 residues. The CDR3 is CASSIGQSSYNEQFF. The CDR3 DNA is TGTGCCAGCAGCATCGGACAGAGCTCCTACAATGAGCAGTTCTTC.

The rearrangement links TRBV19 to TRBJ1-6; D remains unclear. CDR3 length: 14 amino acids. The germline gives CDR1 LNHDA, CDR2 SQIVND (reference sequence). V was cut by 8 bases and J by 9 bases, with 17 bases left in between. CDR3 loop: CASSRVNRGSPLHF. CDR3 DNA: TGTGCCAGTTCAAGGGTGAACCGGGGTTCACCCCTCCACTTT. The variable domain in full, with the rest retrieved from reference TRBV19 and TRBJ1-6, is DGGITQSPKYLFRKEGQNVTLSCEQNLNHDAMYWYRQDPGQGLRLIYYSQIVNDFQKGDIAEGYSVSREKKESFPLTVTSAQKNPTAFYLCASSRVNRGSPLHFGNGTRLTVT.

J is TRBJ2-1 and V is TRBV7-8; D gene uncertain. V was trimmed by 1 base and J by 10 bases, leaving 11 bases between them. This CDR3 is 13 amino acids long. Per the germline V gene, CDR1 is SGHVS and CDR2 is FQNEAQ. The CDR3 nucleotides are TGTGCCAGCAGCTTAGAGGCCCAATTGGAGCAGTTCTTC. It yields the protein CASSLEAQLEQFF.